This record concerns one T cell receptor (beta chain) sequence. This clonotype was counted between two and nine times. The clone's antigen remains unknown. No much larger clone is present one base from it, and per-base qualities are unavailable. CDR1 and CDR2, per the germline V gene (reference sequence), are LNHNV and YYDKDF. Ends trimmed: V by 3 bases, J by 2 bases; bases unmatched to a gene: 12. From the cysteine through the phenylalanine, the CDR3 covers 17 amino acids. Solely the CDR3 DNA is kept, with 51 bases framed from the first base. The sample's time point label is to be understood as: persistent/refractory GD, antithyroid drugs over 5 years with positive TRAb. For both TCR sequencing and RNA sequencing, RNA was extracted from PBMCs in TRIzol. Graves' disease was diagnosed according to American Thyroid Association guidelines. Patients for the study were recruited at an endocrinology department in Xi'an, China. From each patient, approximately 9.9 milliliters of peripheral blood was collected into an EDTA anticoagulant tube. Ficoll Paque Plus density gradient separation was used to isolate PBMCs, and no additional T cell sorting was done. An Agilent 2100 Bioanalyzer and agarose gel were used to check RNA quality, and a NanoDrop 2000 was used to measure RNA concentration.

The sample belongs to a study of regulatory T cells in long-lasting Graves disease (dated by TCRdb to the early 2020s). The study in broad terms: To count as having persistent Graves' disease, a patient had to have received antithyroid drug treatment for over 5 years with TSH receptor autoantibodies remaining persistently positive. This study used TCR sequencing and RNA sequencing of peripheral blood to compare persistent Graves' disease patients against newly diagnosed Graves' disease patients. The study took place in China and was registered as a clinical trial. A total of about 33 samples underwent TCR sequencing, from roughly 13 patients with persistent Graves' disease and roughly 20 patients with newly diagnosed Graves' disease. Persistent Graves' disease patients in the clinical cohort had taken antithyroid drugs for around 10 years on average. The paper's findings and limits, for the study overall: Persistent Graves' disease patients showed lower TCR Shannon entropy and fewer highly expanded clones than newly diagnosed patients, suggesting clonal expansion. The authors acknowledged the small sample size as a limitation that may reduce accuracy. More public clonotypes were shared among persistent patients (roughly 3,000) than among newly diagnosed patients (roughly 1,000). Because the primary lesion, thyroid tissue, could not be accessed, the study looked at peripheral blood alone. Persistent disease showed preferential use of TRBV28, TRBJ1-2 and TRBJ2-5, whereas newly diagnosed disease favored TRBV20-1 and TRBJ2-1. Sequencing and analysis were limited to the TCR beta chain.

Receptor libraries were prepared by multiplex PCR. Sequencing relied on an Illumina HiSeq 4000. iRepertoire HTBI primers and Arm-PCR amplification of CDR3 regions were used to construct TCR beta libraries. PCR products were gel purified before sequencing. In the source study's methods: Gene usage analysis of CDR3 amino acid clonotypes used the approximately 62 TRBV and about 14 TRBJ segments found across samples. COPE and FqMerger were used to merge the filtered high-quality paired reads into contigs. Contigs were aligned with BLAST to IMGT TRBV, TRBD and TRBJ reference genes, and CDR3 was defined per IMGT. Any clonotype with a frequency above 0.1% was classified as a highly expanded clone. Repertoire diversity was measured by Shannon entropy, and V-J evenness by the Gini coefficient. Clonotypes shared by more than one individual were considered public. TCRdb ran its own pipeline on the public reads, namely fastp trimming at Q25 and MiXCR clone calling, and kept in-frame beta chains. Rows with one shared CDR3 protein collapse into an entry with the most common genes and DNA. TCRdb, rather than the study authors, made the V and J calls. Recorded for this sample are roughly 450,000 distinct CDR3 sequences; roughly a quarter of them occurred a single time. Approximately 26% of the sample is held by the ten biggest clonotypes.

The source of this sequence is a female donor with Graves disease. This specimen was peripheral blood mononuclear cells (PBMCs), taken when the disease was refractory, from a patient treated with antithyroid drugs. The rearranged chain carries TRBV15 and TRBJ2-7, and TRBD1 matches 8 of the central bases. The DNA is as follows: TGTGCCACCAGCAGGAAGTCCACCGGGACAGGACCCTACGAGCAGTACTTC. It is translated as CATSRKSTGTGPYEQYF.